Presented here are 20 T cell receptor beta chains from one specimen sequenced in a study of blood T cell repertoires in COVID-19. Method: immunoSEQ multiplex PCR; TCRdb's copy keeps in-frame clones and lacks some. The table includes tens of thousands of clones, 88% detected once. The sequenced sample was peripheral blood. Every receptor here comes from a human donor in a cohort sampled during active COVID-19.

There are a few counts of this clone. The gene calls are TRBV7-9 and TRBJ2-1, with 10 bases that match TRBD2. In germline, CDR1 is SEHNR, CDR2 FQNEAQ (reference sequence). The length of the CDR3 is 16 residues. V trimming: 1 base; J trimming: 3 bases; junction bases outside the gene matches: 3. The CDR3 nucleotides read TGTGCCAGCAGCTTAGTGGCTAGCGGGAGCTACAATGAGCAGTTCTTC. Translation gives CASSLVASGSYNEQFF.

J is TRBJ2-4 and V is TRBV6-5, with 7 bases matching TRBD2. The length of the CDR3 is 14 residues. Germline-derived CDR1 and CDR2 are MNHEY and SVGAGI. After removal of 6 bases from V and 8 bases from J, the junction contained 10 bases not matched to a gene. CDR3 loop: CASRTTGGSDIQYF. The CDR3 nucleotides read TGTGCCAGCAGGACGACGGGGGGTTCAGACATTCAGTACTTC.

This clone was seen a single time. The chain joins TRBV5-1 to TRBJ2-4; 12 bases line up with TRBD2. V shed 4 bases and J 8 bases; nucleotides not matched to a gene: 4. Germline V lookup: CDR1 SGHRS, CDR2 YFSETQ. The CDR3 loop spans 14 amino acids. CDR3 nucleotides: TGCGCCAGCAGCCCCACTAGCGGGGGGTACATTCAGTACTTC. Protein sequence: CASSPTSGGYIQYF.

The chain employs TRBV5-6 and TRBJ2-7; TRBD2 matches 7 bases. V shed 2 bases, J shed 0 bases, and the junction held 5 bases outside the gene matches. Germline V gene lookup returns CDR1 SGHDT and CDR2 YYEEEE. This CDR3 region has 15 residues. Written as DNA, the CDR3 is TGTGCCAGCAGCTTCTGGTGGGAGGGCTCCTACGAGCAGTACTTC. Amino acids: CASSFWWEGSYEQYF.

The V and J genes are TRBV6-5 and TRBJ1-2; tentative D call: TRBD1 (5 bases). CDR3 size: 14 residues. CDR1 and CDR2 from the germline V gene are MNHEY and SVGAGI. V dropped 0 bases and J dropped 4 bases, with 9 bases sitting between them. The CDR3 sequence is CASSYSGGIYGYTF. The DNA for the CDR3 is TGTGCCAGCAGTTACTCCGGGGGGATCTATGGCTACACCTTC.

A remark on this clone: The junction shows a germline mismatch at one end, possibly a read error. The chain employs TRBV7-7 and TRBJ2-5; possible D gene TRBD1, 6 bases. Germline CDR1 is SSHAT and CDR2 is FNYEAQ (reference sequence). This CDR3 is built from 17 residues. Here the CDR3 reads CASSSTGPSGYQETQYF. CDR3 DNA sequence: TGTGCTAGCAGCTCGACAGGCCCCTCGGGGTACCAAGAGACCCAGTACTTC.

The V call is TRBV20-1, the J call TRBJ1-1; D gene ambiguous. V was pared by 5 bases and J by 7 bases, with 8 bases between. Germline V CDR1 and CDR2: DFQATT, SNEGSKA (reference sequence). The CDR3 is made up of 10 amino acids. This CDR3 reads CSASQFEAFF. DNA for the CDR3: TGCAGTGCTTCCCAATTTGAAGCTTTCTTT.

The genes are TRBV10-3 and TRBJ1-3; no reliable D call. The CDR3 has 12 residues. V was trimmed by 10 bases and J by 0 bases, leaving 7 bases between them. The germline V gene has CDR1 ENHRY and CDR2 SYGVKD. This CDR3 reads CASGSSGNTIYF. DNA of the CDR3: TGTGCCAGCGGTAGCTCTGGAAACACCATATATTTT.

The rearrangement links TRBV7-9 to TRBJ1-2, with D maybe TRBD1 (5 bases). This CDR3 has 13 residues. The germline V and J ends were trimmed by 5 bases and 8 bases, with 15 bases remaining between them. Germline V gene sequence: CDR1 SEHNR, CDR2 FQNEAQ (reference sequence). DNA of the CDR3: TGTGCCAGCAGCCTCCGTGTCGGGGGGGGCTACACCTTC. Translated, it gives CASSLRVGGGYTF.

This chain links TRBV19 with TRBJ1-5, with a weak D call TRBD1 (5 bases). CDR3 length equals 15 residues. Trimming took 6 bases from V and 4 from J, leaving 16 bases between them. Germline values: CDR1 LNHDA, CDR2 SQIVND (reference sequence). The CDR3 spells CASRDLGQGNQPQHF. The CDR3 region has the DNA TGTGCCAGTAGGGACCTAGGGCAGGGTAATCAGCCCCAGCATTTT.

The chain links TRBV3-1 (or the pseudogene TRBV3-2) to TRBJ1-1; a possible D gene is TRBD1 (6 bases). The CDR3 has 15 amino acids. Germline values: CDR1 LGHDT, CDR2 YNNKEL (reference sequence). Trimming stripped 1 base from V and 5 bases from J, with 14 bases between. The CDR3: CASSQGLQGWTEAFF. CDR3 bases: TGTGCCAGCAGCCAAGGTCTACAGGGTTGGACTGAAGCTTTCTTT.

V is TRBV19 and J is TRBJ2-7, with a possible D match to TRBD2 (5 bases). Germline V gene lookup returns CDR1 LNHDA and CDR2 SQIVND (reference sequence). The CDR3 contains 13 residues. The V and J ends lost 4 bases and 3 bases respectively, with 10 bases between them. CDR3 protein: CASSTLANYEQYF. DNA of the CDR3: TGTGCCAGTAGTACCTTAGCGAACTACGAGCAGTACTTC.

This sequence joins TRBV7-2 and TRBJ2-7, with TRBD2 matching 7 bases. The length of the CDR3 is 15 residues. Germline V gene sequence: CDR1 SGHTA, CDR2 FQGNSA. Trimming at V came to 3 bases and at J to 7 bases, leaving 12 bases not matched to a gene. The DNA for the CDR3 is TGTGCCAGCAGCTTCTCGGGCGGGACTATGGGGGAGCAGTACTTC. It specifies CASSFSGGTMGEQYF.

CDR3 sequence reads: CASGLDPKTSGSDQETQYF. In nucleotides, the CDR3 is TGTGCTAGTGGTTTGGACCCCAAGACTAGCGGGAGTGACCAAGAGACCCAGTACTTC. V usage is TRBV12-5 and J usage is TRBJ2-5; 12 nucleotides agree with TRBD2. Germline lookup yields CDR1 LGHNT and CDR2 FRNRAP. This CDR3 has 19 amino acids. Trimming removed 1 base from V and 0 bases from J; junction bases left unmatched: 9.

The rearrangement links TRBV7-2 to TRBJ2-1; D perhaps matches TRBD2 (6 bases). The ends were cut back, 4 bases at V and 12 bases at J, with 19 bases in the middle. The CDR3 is 14 amino acids. CDR1 is SGHTA and CDR2 is FQGNSA in the germline V gene. This CDR3 is CASSSTTAEGRQFF. The CDR3 bases are TGTGCCAGCAGCTCAACGACCGCGGAGGGGAGGCAGTTCTTC.

The rearrangement uses TRBV27 and TRBJ2-7; 9 bases are shared with TRBD1. Trimming removed 2 bases from V and 4 bases from J; junction bases left unmatched: 3. This CDR3 has 14 amino acids. In germline, CDR1 is MNHEY, CDR2 SMNVEV (reference sequence). The CDR3 region is CASSLTGGSYEQYF. The CDR3 coding sequence is TGTGCCAGCAGTTTAACAGGGGGCTCTTACGAGCAGTACTTC.

This clone was seen once. CDR3 residues: CASSTTSGGYEQYF. Written as DNA, the CDR3 is TGTGCCAGCAGTACTACCAGCGGGGGGTACGAGCAGTACTTC. The rearrangement links TRBV6-5 to TRBJ2-7, with 9 bases identical to TRBD2. The ends lost 5 bases at V and 4 bases at J; junction bases unmatched: 6. Germline loops: CDR1 MNHEY, CDR2 SVGAGI. The CDR3 consists of 14 residues.

In nucleotides, the CDR3 is TGTGCCAGCAGCCATGGGCGCGAGCAGTACTTC. Protein product: CASSHGREQYF. The chain carries TRBV3-1 (or the pseudogene TRBV3-2) and TRBJ2-7, with D unresolved. Germline CDR1 reads LGHDT; CDR2 reads YNNKEL (reference sequence). Trimming took off 3 bases at V and 6 bases at J, with 6 bases between the two ends. The CDR3 contains 11 residues.

The rearrangement links TRBV6-5 to TRBJ2-3; D unresolved. CDR1 and CDR2 from the germline V gene are MNHEY and SVGAGI. The CDR3 is 12 amino acids. Trimming removed 6 bases at V and 6 bases at J, with 10 bases between. CDR3 DNA: TGTGCCAGCAGCGCCTCAGTGGATACGCAGTATTTT. Its protein product is CASSASVDTQYF.

The V and J genes are TRBV20-1 and TRBJ2-5; TRBD2 is a possible D gene (6 bases). V was cut by 3 bases and J by 5 bases, with 22 bases left in between. Germline assignment: CDR1 DFQATT and CDR2 SNEGSKA (reference sequence). There are 16 residues in the CDR3. Written as DNA, the CDR3 is TGCAGTGCTAGTCCGAGGGGAGGTTATTTCTCGGAGACCCAGTACTTC. Translated, it gives CSASPRGGYFSETQYF.